This T cell receptor (beta chain) was identified in a study of T cells in Graves' hyperthyroidism and ophthalmopathy. With regard to this clonotype: The antigen is unknown.

Study outcomes and limitations: Ophthalmopathy, as predicted by the model, came a median 6.5 months after the prediction.

From RNA transcripts, TCR beta CDR3 regions were amplified. During a first-round RT-PCR of the TCR CDR3, the HTBI primer set was used. TCRdb re-called the multiplex PCR reads through MiXCR, storing one row per CDR3 protein. The sample contains approximately 400,000 distinct CDR3 sequences, about 14% of which appear only once. Germline-derived CDR1 and CDR2 are SGHVS and FNYEAQ. The CDR3 is 19 residues long. Deletions cut 5 bases from V and 0 bases from J, with 22 bases between. This sequence originates from a man aged 25 to 45 with Graves' hyperthyroidism that later progressed to Graves' ophthalmopathy. V usage is TRBV7-6 and J usage is TRBJ1-4; tentatively, D is TRBD1 (5 bases). The sequenced sample was blood. CDR3 in amino acids: CASSLNVAPRGSTNEKLFF. The CDR3 nucleotides are TGTGCCAGCAGCCTCAATGTTGCGCCAAGGGGTTCAACTAATGAAAAACTGTTTTTT.